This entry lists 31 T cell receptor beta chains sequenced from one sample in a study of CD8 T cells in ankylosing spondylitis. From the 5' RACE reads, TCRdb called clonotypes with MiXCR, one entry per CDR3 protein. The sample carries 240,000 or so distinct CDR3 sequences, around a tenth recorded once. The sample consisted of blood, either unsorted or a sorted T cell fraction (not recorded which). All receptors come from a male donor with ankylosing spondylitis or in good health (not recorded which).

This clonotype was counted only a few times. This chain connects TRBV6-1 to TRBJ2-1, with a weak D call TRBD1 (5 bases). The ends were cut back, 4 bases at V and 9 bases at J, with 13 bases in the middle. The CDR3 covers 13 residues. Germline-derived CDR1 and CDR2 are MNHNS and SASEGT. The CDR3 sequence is CASSGPWGGEQFF. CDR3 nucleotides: TGTGCCAGCAGTGGACCCTGGGGCGGTGAGCAGTTCTTC.

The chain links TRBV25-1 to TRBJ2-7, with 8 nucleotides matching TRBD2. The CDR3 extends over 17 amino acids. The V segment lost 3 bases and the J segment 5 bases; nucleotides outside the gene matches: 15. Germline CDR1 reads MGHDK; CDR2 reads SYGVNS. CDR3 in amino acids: CASSDPGLEFGQDEQYF. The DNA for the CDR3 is TGTGCCAGCAGTGATCCGGGACTAGAGTTCGGGCAAGACGAGCAGTACTTC.

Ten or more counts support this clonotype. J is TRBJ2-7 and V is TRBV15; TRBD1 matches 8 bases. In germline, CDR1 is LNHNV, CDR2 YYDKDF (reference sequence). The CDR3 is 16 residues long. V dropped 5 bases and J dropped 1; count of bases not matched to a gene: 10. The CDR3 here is CATSGIDRGHSYEQYF. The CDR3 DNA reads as TGTGCCACCAGCGGGATAGACAGGGGACATTCCTACGAGCAGTACTTC.

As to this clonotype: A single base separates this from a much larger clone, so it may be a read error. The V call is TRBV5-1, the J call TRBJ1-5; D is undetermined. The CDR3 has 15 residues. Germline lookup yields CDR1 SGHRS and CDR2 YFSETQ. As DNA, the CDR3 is TGCACCAGCAGCTTGGGATACAGCAGCAATCAGCCCCAGCATTTT. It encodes CTSSLGYSSNQPQHF.

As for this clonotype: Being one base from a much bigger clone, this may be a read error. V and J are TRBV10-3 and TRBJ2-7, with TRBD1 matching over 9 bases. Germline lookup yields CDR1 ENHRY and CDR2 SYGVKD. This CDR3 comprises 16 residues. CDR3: CAINESMRGQGYEQYF. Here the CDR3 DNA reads TGTGCCATCAATGAGTCGATGAGGGGACAGGGCTACGAGCAGTACTTC.

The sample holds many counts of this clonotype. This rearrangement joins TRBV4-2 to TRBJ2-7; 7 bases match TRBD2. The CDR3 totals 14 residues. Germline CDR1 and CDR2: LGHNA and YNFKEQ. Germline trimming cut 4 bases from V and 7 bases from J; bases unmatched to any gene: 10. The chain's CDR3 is CASSRGEGPEEQYF. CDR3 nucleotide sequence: TGTGCCAGCAGCCGGGGGGAGGGGCCGGAAGAGCAGTACTTC.

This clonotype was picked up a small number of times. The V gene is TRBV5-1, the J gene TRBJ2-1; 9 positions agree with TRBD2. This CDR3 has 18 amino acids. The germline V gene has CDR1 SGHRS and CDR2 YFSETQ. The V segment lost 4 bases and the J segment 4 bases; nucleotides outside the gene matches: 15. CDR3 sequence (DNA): TGCGCCAGCAGCGTGGGACAGCTAGGACTAGCGAGTTACAATGAGCAGTTCTTC. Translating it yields CASSVGQLGLASYNEQFF.

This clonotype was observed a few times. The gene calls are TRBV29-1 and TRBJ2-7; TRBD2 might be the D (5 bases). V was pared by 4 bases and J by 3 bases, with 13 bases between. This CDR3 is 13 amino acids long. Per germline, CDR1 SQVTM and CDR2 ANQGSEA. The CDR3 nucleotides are TGCAGCGTTGTAGGAGCGGTTATCTACGAGCAGTACTTC. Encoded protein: CSVVGAVIYEQYF.

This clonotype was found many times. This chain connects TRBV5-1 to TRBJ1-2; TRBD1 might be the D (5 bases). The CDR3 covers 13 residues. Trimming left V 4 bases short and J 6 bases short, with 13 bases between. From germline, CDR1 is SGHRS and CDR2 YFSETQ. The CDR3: CASSRGAGNGYTF. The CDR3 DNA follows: TGCGCCAGCAGCCGTGGGGCAGGGAATGGCTACACCTTC.

CDR3 sequence (DNA): TGTGCCAGCAGCTTAGGACAGGGGGCTTATCGTAACACTGAAGCTTTCTTT. It specifies CASSLGQGAYRNTEAFF. The chain uses TRBV11-2 and TRBJ1-1, with TRBD1 matching over 10 bases. Germline V gives CDR1 SGHAT, CDR2 FQNNGV. This CDR3 is built from 17 residues. Germline trimming cut 1 base from V and 2 bases from J; bases unmatched to any gene: 7.

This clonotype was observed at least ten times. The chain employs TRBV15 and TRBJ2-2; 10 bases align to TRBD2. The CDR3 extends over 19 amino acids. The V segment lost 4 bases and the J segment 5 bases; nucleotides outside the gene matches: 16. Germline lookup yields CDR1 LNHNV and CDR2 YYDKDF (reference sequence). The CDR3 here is CATSNIPPLAGKRTGELFF. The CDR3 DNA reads TGTGCCACCAGCAACATACCCCCACTAGCGGGAAAAAGAACCGGGGAGCTGTTTTTT.

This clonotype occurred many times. The CDR3 coding sequence is TGTGCCAGCAGCCCCGCCCAGGGGAGAACGAACACTGAAGCTTTCTTT. Translation gives CASSPAQGRTNTEAFF. The rearrangement joins TRBV7-9 to TRBJ1-1, with a possible D match to TRBD1 (6 bases). V was cut by 5 bases and J by 1 base, with 17 bases left in between. Germline V gene lookup returns CDR1 SEHNR and CDR2 FQNEAQ (reference sequence). This CDR3 has 16 amino acids.

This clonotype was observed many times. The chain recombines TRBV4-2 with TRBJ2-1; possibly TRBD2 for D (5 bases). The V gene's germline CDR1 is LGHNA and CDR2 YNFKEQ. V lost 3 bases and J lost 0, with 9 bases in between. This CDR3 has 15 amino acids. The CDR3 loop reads CASSHDYNSYNEQFF. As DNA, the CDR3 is TGTGCCAGCAGCCACGACTATAACTCCTACAATGAGCAGTTCTTC.

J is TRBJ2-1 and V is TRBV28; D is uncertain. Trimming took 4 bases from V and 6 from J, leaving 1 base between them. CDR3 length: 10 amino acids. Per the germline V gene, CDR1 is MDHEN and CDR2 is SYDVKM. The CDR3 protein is CASSSNEQFF. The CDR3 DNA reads TGTGCCAGCAGTTCCAATGAGCAGTTCTTC.

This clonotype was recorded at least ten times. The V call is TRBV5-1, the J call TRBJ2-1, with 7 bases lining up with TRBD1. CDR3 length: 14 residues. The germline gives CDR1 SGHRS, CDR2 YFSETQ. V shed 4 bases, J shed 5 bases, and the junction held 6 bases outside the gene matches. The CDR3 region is CASSPGQKDNEQFF. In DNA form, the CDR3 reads TGCGCCAGCAGCCCGGGACAGAAAGACAATGAGCAGTTCTTC.

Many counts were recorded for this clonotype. Here the CDR3 DNA reads TGTGCCAGCAGCTCGTCCCGGGACCCCGGCGAGCAAGAGACCCAGTACTTC. It yields the protein CASSSSRDPGEQETQYF. The chain links TRBV6-1 to TRBJ2-5; D possibly matches TRBD1 or TRBD2 (5 bases each). There are 17 residues in the CDR3. V lost 6 bases and J 2 bases, leaving 22 bases between the germline ends. Germline V gene data show CDR1 as MNHNS and CDR2 as SASEGT.

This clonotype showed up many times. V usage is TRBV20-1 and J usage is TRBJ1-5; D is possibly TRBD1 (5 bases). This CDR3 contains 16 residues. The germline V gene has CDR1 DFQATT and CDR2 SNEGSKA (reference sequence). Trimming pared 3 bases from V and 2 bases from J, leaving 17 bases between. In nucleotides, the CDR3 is TGCAGTGCTAGGACAGCGGTTGGGGGGGGCAATCAGCCCCAGCATTTT. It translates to CSARTAVGGGNQPQHF.

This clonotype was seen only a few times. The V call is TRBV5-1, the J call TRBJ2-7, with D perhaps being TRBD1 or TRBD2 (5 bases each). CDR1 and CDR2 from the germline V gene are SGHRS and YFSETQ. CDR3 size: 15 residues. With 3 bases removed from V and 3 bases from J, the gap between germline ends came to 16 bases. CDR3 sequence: CASSSIRGGNYEQYF. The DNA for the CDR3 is TGCGCCAGCAGCTCTATCCGGGGCGGCAACTACGAGCAGTACTTC.

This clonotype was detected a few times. CDR3 residues: CASSSGQRHGNTIYF. The CDR3, as DNA: TGTGCCAGCAGCTCAGGACAGAGACATGGAAACACCATATATTTT. The genes are TRBV7-9 and TRBJ1-3; possibly TRBD1 for D (6 bases). Deletions cut 4 bases from V and 3 bases from J, with 13 bases between. Per germline, CDR1 SEHNR and CDR2 FQNEAQ (reference sequence). CDR3 size: 15 residues.

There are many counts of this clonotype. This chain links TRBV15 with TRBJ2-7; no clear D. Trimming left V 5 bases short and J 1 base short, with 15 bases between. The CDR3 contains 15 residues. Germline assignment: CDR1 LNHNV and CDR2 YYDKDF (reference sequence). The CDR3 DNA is TGTGCCACCAGCCTTGGCGGTGGAAGGTCCTACGAGCAGTACTTC. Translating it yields CATSLGGGRSYEQYF.

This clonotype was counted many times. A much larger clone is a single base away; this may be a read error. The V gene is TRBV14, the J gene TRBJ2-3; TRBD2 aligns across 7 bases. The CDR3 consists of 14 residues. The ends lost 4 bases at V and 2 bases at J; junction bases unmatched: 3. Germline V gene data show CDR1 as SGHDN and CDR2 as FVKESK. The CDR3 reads CASSLGGDTDTQYF. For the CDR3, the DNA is TGTGCCAGCAGCCTGGGAGGGGACACAGATACGCAGTATTTT.

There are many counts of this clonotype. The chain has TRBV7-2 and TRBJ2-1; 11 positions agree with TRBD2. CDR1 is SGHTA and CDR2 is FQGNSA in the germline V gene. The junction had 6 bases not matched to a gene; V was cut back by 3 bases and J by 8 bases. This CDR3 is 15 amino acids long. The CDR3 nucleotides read TGTGCCAGCAGCTTTCGACTAGCGGGGCGGTATGAGCAGTTCTTC. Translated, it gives CASSFRLAGRYEQFF.

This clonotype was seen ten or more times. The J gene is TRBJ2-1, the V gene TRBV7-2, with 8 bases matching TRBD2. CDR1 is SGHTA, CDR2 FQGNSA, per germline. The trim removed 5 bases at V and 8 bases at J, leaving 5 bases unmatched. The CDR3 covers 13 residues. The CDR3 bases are TGTGCCAGCAGCGTAGGGACTAGGTATGAGCAGTTCTTC. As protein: CASSVGTRYEQFF. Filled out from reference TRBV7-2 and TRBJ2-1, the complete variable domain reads GAGVSQSPSNKVTEKGKDVELRCDPISGHTALYWYRQSLGQGLEFLIYFQGNSAPDKSGLPSDRFSAERTGGSVSTLTIQRTQQEDSAVYLCASSVGTRYEQFFGPGTRLTVL.

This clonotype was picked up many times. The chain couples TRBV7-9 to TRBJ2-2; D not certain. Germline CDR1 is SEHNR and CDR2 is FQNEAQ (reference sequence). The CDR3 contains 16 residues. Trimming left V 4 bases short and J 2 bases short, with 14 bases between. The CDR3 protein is CASSYLWRSNTGELFF. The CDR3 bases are TGTGCCAGCAGCTACCTATGGAGATCCAACACCGGGGAGCTGTTTTTT. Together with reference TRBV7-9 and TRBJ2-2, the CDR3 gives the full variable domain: DTGVSQNPRHKITKRGQNVTFRCDPISEHNRLYWYRQTLGQGPEFLTYFQNEAQLEKSRLLSDRFSAERPKGSFSTLEIQRTEQGDSAMYLCASSYLWRSNTGELFFGEGSRLTVL.

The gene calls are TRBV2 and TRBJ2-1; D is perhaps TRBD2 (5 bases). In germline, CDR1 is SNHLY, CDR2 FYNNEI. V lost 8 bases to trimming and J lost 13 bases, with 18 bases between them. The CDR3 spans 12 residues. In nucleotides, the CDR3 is TGTGCCAGCCGTAGTAGCGCAGACCCACAGTTCTTC. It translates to CASRSSADPQFF.

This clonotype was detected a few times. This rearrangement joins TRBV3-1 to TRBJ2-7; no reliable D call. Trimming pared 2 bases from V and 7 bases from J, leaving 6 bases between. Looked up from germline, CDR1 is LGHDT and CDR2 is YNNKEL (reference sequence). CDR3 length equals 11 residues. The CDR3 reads CASSQLGEQYF. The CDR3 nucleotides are TGTGCCAGCAGCCAACTGGGAGAGCAGTACTTC.

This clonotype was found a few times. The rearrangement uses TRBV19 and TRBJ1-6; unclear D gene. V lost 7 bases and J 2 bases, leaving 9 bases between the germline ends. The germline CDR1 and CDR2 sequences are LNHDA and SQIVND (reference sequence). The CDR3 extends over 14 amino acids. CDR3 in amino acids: CASIRGPYNSPLHF. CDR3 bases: TGTGCCAGTATTCGTGGGCCCTATAATTCACCCCTCCACTTT.

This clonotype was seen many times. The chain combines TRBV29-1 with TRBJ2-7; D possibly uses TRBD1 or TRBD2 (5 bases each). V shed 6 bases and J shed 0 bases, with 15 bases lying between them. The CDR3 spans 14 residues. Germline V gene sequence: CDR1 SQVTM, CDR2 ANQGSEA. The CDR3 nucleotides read TGCAGCGTGGATAGGGGAGTGAGCTCCTACGAGCAGTACTTC. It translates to CSVDRGVSSYEQYF.

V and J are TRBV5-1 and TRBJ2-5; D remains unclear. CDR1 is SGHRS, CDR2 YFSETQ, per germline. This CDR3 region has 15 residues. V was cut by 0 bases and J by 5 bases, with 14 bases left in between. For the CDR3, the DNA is TGCGCCAGCAGCTTGGGGCAGGCCTTGGGGGAGACCCAGTACTTC. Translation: CASSLGQALGETQYF.

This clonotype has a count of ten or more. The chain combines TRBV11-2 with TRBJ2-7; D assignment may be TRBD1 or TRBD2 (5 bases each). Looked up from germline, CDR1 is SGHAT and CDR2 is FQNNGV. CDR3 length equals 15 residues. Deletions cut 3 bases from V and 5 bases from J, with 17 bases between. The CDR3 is CASSFVSGRGHEQYF. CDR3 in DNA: TGTGCCAGCAGCTTCGTTTCCGGTCGGGGACACGAGCAGTACTTC.

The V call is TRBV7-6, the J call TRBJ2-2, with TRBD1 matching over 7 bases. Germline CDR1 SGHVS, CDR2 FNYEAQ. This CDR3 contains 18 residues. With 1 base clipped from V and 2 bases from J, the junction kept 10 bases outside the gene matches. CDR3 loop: CASSLGVLWTGNTGELFF. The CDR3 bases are TGTGCCAGCAGCTTAGGGGTCCTCTGGACAGGCAACACCGGGGAGCTGTTTTTT.